This TCR beta chain was found in a study of blood T cell repertoires in COVID-19. Whole-study context: T cells, B-cell-depleted T cells, or PBMCs provided the cDNA or gDNA that served as material.

The ends were cut back, 2 bases at V and 4 bases at J, with 3 bases in the middle. The length of the CDR3 is 12 residues. Germline values: CDR1 SGHDN, CDR2 FVKESK. Assay used: immunoSEQ multiplex PCR; TCRdb lists only in-frame clones, some missing. Among about 250,000 clones listed, 80% to 90% were seen once. This rearrangement joins TRBV14 to TRBJ1-3, with D uncertain. This clonotype was sampled from a woman aged 25 to 39 with active or convalescent COVID-19. The sequenced sample consisted of peripheral blood. CDR3 DNA: TGTGCCAGCAGCCAACTAGGAAACACCATATATTTT. Its translation is CASSQLGNTIYF.